The 14 T cell receptor beta chains reported below all come from one sample, sequenced in a study of identical twins. From the 5' RACE reads, TCRdb called clonotypes with MiXCR, one entry per CDR3 protein. Of hundreds of thousands of distinct CDR3 sequences in the sample, around 7% were seen once. These records were also assigned to another study, of yellow fever vaccine responses in identical twins.

Sequencing input: memory (CD45RO+) T cells sorted from blood. The receptor set was obtained from a woman aged 18-29 years in good health.

This clonotype has at least ten counts. The V call is TRBV11-2, the J call TRBJ1-2, with unresolved D. Germline V gene lookup returns CDR1 SGHAT and CDR2 FQNNGV. The germline V and J ends were trimmed by 0 bases and 4 bases, with 3 bases remaining between them. The CDR3 has 12 amino acids. DNA of the CDR3: TGTGCCAGCAGCTTAGAAAGCTATGGCTACACCTTC. It specifies CASSLESYGYTF.

The chain couples TRBV20-1 to TRBJ2-5; 8 bases match TRBD2. J lost 2 bases, V lost 3 bases, and 5 bases had no gene match. This CDR3 contains 14 residues. Germline V gene data show CDR1 as DFQATT and CDR2 as SNEGSKA (reference sequence). In nucleotides, the CDR3 is TGCAGTGCTAGGCTAGCGGGTTATCAAGAGACCCAGTACTTC. Translating gives CSARLAGYQETQYF.

This clonotype was observed a few times. The chain has TRBV7-3 and TRBJ2-1; 8 positions agree with TRBD2. The trim removed 5 bases at V and 0 bases at J, leaving 6 bases unmatched. CDR1 and CDR2 from the germline V gene are SGHTA and FQGTGA. The CDR3 loop spans 16 amino acids. The CDR3 loop is CASSPERGRSYNEQFF. Here the CDR3 DNA reads TGTGCCAGCAGCCCGGAGCGGGGGCGCTCCTACAATGAGCAGTTCTTC.

As for this clonotype: It may be a read error: a sequence one base away is much more abundant. CDR3 nucleotide sequence: TGTGCCAGCACCGATAAATACGAGAAGTACTTC. Amino acids: CASTDKYEKYF. J is TRBJ2-7 and V is TRBV6-6; D is uncertain. This CDR3 contains 11 residues. CDR1 and CDR2 (germline): MNHNY, SVGAGI (reference sequence).

CDR3 nucleotides: TGTGCCAGCAGCTTGGGACAGGGGAAGGTTGAGACCCAGTACTTC. This translates into CASSLGQGKVETQYF. The rearrangement links TRBV5-6 to TRBJ2-5; 8 bases line up with TRBD1. V shed 0 bases and J 5 bases; nucleotides not matched to a gene: 6. CDR1 SGHDT and CDR2 YYEEEE come from the germline V gene. The CDR3 length is 15 residues.

This clonotype was seen ten or more times. The chain has TRBV10-3 and TRBJ2-5; D call uncertain. V lost 0 bases, J lost 2 bases, and 10 bases lay in between. Germline V gene data show CDR1 as ENHRY and CDR2 as SYGVKD. The CDR3 has 15 residues. This CDR3 reads CAISESGKNQETQYF. CDR3 bases: TGTGCCATCAGTGAGTCTGGCAAGAATCAAGAGACCCAGTACTTC.

There are a few counts of this clonotype. The chain is built from TRBV20-1 and TRBJ2-1; the D gene is possibly TRBD1 (5 bases). Trimming stripped 1 base from V and 2 bases from J, with 6 bases between. CDR1 DFQATT and CDR2 SNEGSKA come from the germline V gene (reference sequence). The length of the CDR3 is 13 residues. CDR3: CSARVDTYNEQFF. The CDR3, as DNA: TGCAGTGCTAGAGTGGACACCTACAATGAGCAGTTCTTC.

The V gene is TRBV29-1, the J gene TRBJ1-2; D is perhaps TRBD1 (6 bases). The CDR3 is 16 amino acids. Trimming cost V 8 bases and J 3 bases, with 25 bases left between them. CDR1 and CDR2 (germline): SQVTM, ANQGSEA. CDR3 sequence: CSISPEIDGQYYGYTF. As DNA, the CDR3 is TGCAGCATTAGCCCAGAAATAGACGGACAGTACTATGGCTACACCTTC.

This clonotype was picked up many times. The chain employs TRBV5-1 and TRBJ1-5; D is possibly TRBD1 (6 bases). Germline values: CDR1 SGHRS, CDR2 YFSETQ. CDR3 length: 14 amino acids. V lost 4 bases to trimming and J lost 4 bases, with 12 bases between them. The CDR3 region has the DNA TGCGCCAGCAGCGAAGGGGGTGGTAATCAGCCCCAGCATTTT. It specifies CASSEGGGNQPQHF.

This clonotype was detected many times. The rearrangement joins TRBV29-1 to TRBJ1-2; TRBD1 agrees at 9 bases. Trimming cost V 5 bases and J 4 bases; bases outside gene matches: 5. The CDR3 consists of 13 residues. Germline V gene sequence: CDR1 SQVTM, CDR2 ANQGSEA. The chain's CDR3 is CSVWDRVLYGYTF. The CDR3 DNA reads as TGCAGCGTTTGGGACAGGGTTCTCTATGGCTACACCTTC.

This clonotype was seen repeatedly, ten times or more. The gene calls are TRBV5-1 and TRBJ1-6; maybe TRBD1 (5 bases). CDR3 length equals 14 residues. Germline values: CDR1 SGHRS, CDR2 YFSETQ. The V end was cut by 4 bases, the J end by 6 bases, with 11 bases between. The CDR3 coding sequence is TGCGCCAGCAGCCCGGACAATATTAATTCACCCCTCCACTTT. This gives the protein CASSPDNINSPLHF.

The gene calls are TRBV11-1 and TRBJ2-2; tentatively, D is TRBD1 or TRBD2 (5 bases each). Deletions cut 3 bases from V and 5 bases from J, with 10 bases between. CDR1 is SGHAT, CDR2 FQDESV, per germline (reference sequence). CDR3 length: 14 residues. CDR3 sequence reads: CASSFGRETGELFF. The CDR3 nucleotides are TGTGCCAGCAGCTTCGGCAGGGAGACCGGGGAGCTGTTTTTT. Together with reference TRBV11-1 and TRBJ2-2, the CDR3 gives the full variable domain: EAEVAQSPRYKITEKSQAVAFWCDPISGHATLYWYRQILGQGPELLVQFQDESVVDDSQLPKDRFSAERLKGVDSTLKIQPAELGDSAMYLCASSFGRETGELFFGEGSRLTVL.

This clonotype was counted ten times or more. The chain combines TRBV27 with TRBJ2-3; D not certain. The V gene's germline CDR1 is MNHEY and CDR2 SMNVEV (reference sequence). There are 12 residues in the CDR3. V lost 5 bases and J lost 1, with 4 bases in between. The CDR3 sequence: CASSTGTDTQYF. CDR3 nucleotides: TGTGCCAGCAGTACCGGCACAGATACGCAGTATTTT.

Only a few counts were recorded for this clonotype. This rearrangement joins TRBV27 to TRBJ2-1; TRBD2 matches 11 bases. The germline gives CDR1 MNHEY, CDR2 SMNVEV (reference sequence). The CDR3 extends over 15 amino acids. The J segment lost 8 bases and the V segment lost 6 bases, leaving 9 bases of the junction unmatched. The CDR3: CASRKIAGGRDEQFF. The CDR3 region has the DNA TGTGCCAGCAGAAAAATAGCGGGAGGGCGCGATGAGCAGTTCTTC.